Below, 15 T cell receptor beta chains from the same sample are listed, as sequenced in a study of cytomegalovirus exposure and HLA in healthy donors. 13 Jbeta primers and 60 Vbeta primers were used for the PCR. Clones were read by immunoSEQ multiplex PCR, and TCRdb kept only the in-frame ones, dropping some. The sample includes about 150,000 clones, about 80% of them seen just once. Material for sequencing was PBMCs. Receptors were obtained from a woman between 45 and 60 years old in good health and CMV-seropositive.

This rearrangement joins TRBV14 to TRBJ1-1; weak D call: TRBD1 (6 bases). The V end was cut by 0 bases, the J end by 1 base, with 9 bases between. Germline CDR1 and CDR2: SGHDN and FVKESK. This CDR3 comprises 15 residues. The CDR3 protein is CASSQDRGRNTEAFF. In nucleotides, the CDR3 is TGTGCCAGCAGCCAAGACAGGGGACGGAACACTGAAGCTTTCTTT.

This clone has only one observation. The chain links TRBV7-2 to TRBJ1-4; 8 bases are a match to TRBD1. The length of the CDR3 is 15 residues. CDR1 and CDR2 from the germline V gene are SGHTA and FQGNSA. The ends lost 5 bases at V and 7 bases at J; junction bases unmatched: 9. In DNA, the CDR3 is TGTGCCAGCAGCCTAGGACAGGGATGGGTTGAAAAACTGTTTTTT. Residues: CASSLGQGWVEKLFF.

This rearrangement joins TRBV30 to TRBJ1-2; D gene ambiguous. Germline V gives CDR1 GTSNPN, CDR2 SVGIG (reference sequence). The ends were cut back, 4 bases at V and 0 bases at J, with 6 bases in the middle. The CDR3 totals 12 residues. This CDR3 is CAWKPTNYGYTF. CDR3 nucleotides: TGTGCCTGGAAGCCTACTAACTATGGCTACACCTTC.

The rearrangement uses TRBV6-5 and TRBJ1-1; no definite D call. The germline gives CDR1 MNHEY, CDR2 SVGAGI. The V gene lost 0 bases and the J gene lost 4 bases, with 12 bases spanning the gap. This CDR3 contains 15 residues. CDR3 DNA sequence: TGTGCCAGCAGTTACTCTGCAGGAAAACCCACTGAAGCTTTCTTT. Translation: CASSYSAGKPTEAFF.

Concerning this clone: The junction shows a germline mismatch at one end, possibly a read error. The chain combines TRBV30 with TRBJ2-3; no clear D gene. The CDR3 extends over 12 amino acids. CDR1 and CDR2 from the germline V gene are GTSNPN and SVGIG (reference sequence). CDR3 nucleotide sequence: TGTGCCTGGAGTGTCGGAATAGCTTCTTTAGTTTTT. Its protein is CAWSVGIASLVF.

V usage is TRBV5-1 and J usage is TRBJ2-7; a weak D match, TRBD1 (5 bases). Germline V gives CDR1 SGHRS, CDR2 YFSETQ. The CDR3 is made up of 14 amino acids. Trimming removed 0 bases from V and 1 base from J, with 8 bases in between. CDR3 residues: CASSLDPGSYEQYF. The CDR3 DNA sequence: TGCGCCAGCAGCTTGGATCCAGGGTCCTACGAGCAGTACTTC.

The rearrangement joins TRBV20-1 to TRBJ2-3; D is unresolved. The CDR3 has 10 amino acids. Germline V CDR1 and CDR2: DFQATT, SNEGSKA (reference sequence). The germline V and J ends were trimmed by 4 bases and 4 bases, with 3 bases remaining between them. CDR3 in DNA: TGCAGTGCTATCTCAGATACGCAGTATTTT. Its protein product is CSAISDTQYF.

The chain's CDR3 is CASSLDGLAANTQYF. The CDR3 coding sequence is TGTGCCAGCAGCTTGGATGGACTAGCGGCGAATACGCAGTATTTT. The chain employs TRBV5-4 and TRBJ2-3; TRBD2 agrees at 10 bases. V gave up 0 bases and J gave up 7 bases; unmatched junction bases: 5. Germline assignment: CDR1 SGHNT and CDR2 YYREEE (reference sequence). There are 15 residues in the CDR3. The full variable domain, completed using reference TRBV5-4 and TRBJ2-3, is ETGVTQSPTHLIKTRGQQVTLRCSSQSGHNTVSWYQQALGQGPQFIFQYYREEENGRGNFPPRFSGLQFPNYSSELNVNALELDDSALYLCASSLDGLAANTQYFGPGTRLTVL.

This chain joins TRBV1 and TRBJ1-3. TRBV1 is termed a pseudogene. The CDR3 runs to 17 residues. The DNA for the CDR3 is TGCACCAGCAGCCACTCCTTTGACCTACGAGGGGGAAACACCATATATTTT. This gives the protein CTSSHSFDLRGGNTIYF.

V and J are TRBV7-2 and TRBJ2-1; the match to TRBD2 covers 7 bases. CDR3 size: 14 residues. With 4 bases clipped from V and 7 bases from J, the junction kept 7 bases outside the gene matches. Germline V gene sequence: CDR1 SGHTA, CDR2 FQGNSA. DNA of the CDR3: TGTGCCAGCAGCTCGGGACTATCAACGAATGAGCAGTTCTTC. Its translation is CASSSGLSTNEQFF.

The chain links TRBV9 to TRBJ2-2; 8 bases line up with TRBD2. In germline, CDR1 is SGDLS, CDR2 YYNGEE. The J segment lost 0 bases and the V segment lost 2 bases, leaving 6 bases of the junction unmatched. The CDR3 contains 17 residues. CDR3 region: CASSVRAGDANTGELFF. In DNA form, the CDR3 reads TGTGCCAGCAGCGTCAGAGCGGGGGATGCGAACACCGGGGAGCTGTTTTTT.

The chain combines TRBV7-2 with TRBJ1-4; TRBD1 matches at 7 bases. The CDR3 totals 13 residues. The V and J ends lost 5 bases and 8 bases, in that order; junction bases with no gene match: 5. Germline CDR1 SGHTA, CDR2 FQGNSA. The DNA of the CDR3 is TGTGCCAGCAGCAAGGGGGCGGGGGAAAAACTGTTTTTT. Residues: CASSKGAGEKLFF.

CDR3 sequence (DNA): TGTGCCAGCAGCGTAGGTCCGAGCTCCTATAATTCACCCCTCCACTTT. Translated: CASSVGPSSYNSPLHF. The chain employs TRBV9 and TRBJ1-6; no firm D call. V lost 0 bases, J lost 0 bases, and 7 bases lay in between. The CDR3 covers 16 residues. Per germline, CDR1 SGDLS and CDR2 YYNGEE.

The CDR3 sequence: CSVVFAGGPRSGELFF. The CDR3 bases are TGCAGCGTTGTTTTTGCCGGGGGGCCGAGGTCCGGGGAGCTGTTTTTT. The rearrangement joins TRBV29-1 to TRBJ2-2; TRBD2 is a possible D gene (7 bases). V lost 4 bases to trimming and J lost 6 bases, with 21 bases between them. Germline assignment: CDR1 SQVTM and CDR2 ANQGSEA. The CDR3 has 16 amino acids.

This chain joins TRBV5-4 and TRBJ1-1; D not certain. Germline V gene sequence: CDR1 SGHNT, CDR2 YYREEE (reference sequence). V lost 0 bases and J 2 bases, leaving 11 bases between the germline ends. The length of the CDR3 is 15 residues. The CDR3 sequence is CASSLAVGSNTEAFF. As DNA, the CDR3 is TGTGCCAGCAGCTTGGCCGTAGGGAGTAACACTGAAGCTTTCTTT.